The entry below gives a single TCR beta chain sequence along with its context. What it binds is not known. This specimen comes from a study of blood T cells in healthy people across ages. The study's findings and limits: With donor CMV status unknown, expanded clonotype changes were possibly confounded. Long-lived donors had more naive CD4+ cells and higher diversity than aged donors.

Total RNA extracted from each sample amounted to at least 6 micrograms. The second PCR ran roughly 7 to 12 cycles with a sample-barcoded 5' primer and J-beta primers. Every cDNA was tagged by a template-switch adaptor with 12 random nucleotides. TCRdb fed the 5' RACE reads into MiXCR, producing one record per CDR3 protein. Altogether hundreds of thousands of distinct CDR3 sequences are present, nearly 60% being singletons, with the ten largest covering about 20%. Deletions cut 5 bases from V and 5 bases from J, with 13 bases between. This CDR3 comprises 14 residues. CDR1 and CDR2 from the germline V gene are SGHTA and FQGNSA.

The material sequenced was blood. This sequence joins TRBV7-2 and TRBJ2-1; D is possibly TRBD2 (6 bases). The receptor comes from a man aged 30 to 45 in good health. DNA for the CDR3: TGTGCCAGCAGCGCCCCGGGACTGGACAATGAGCAGTTCTTC. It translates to CASSAPGLDNEQFF. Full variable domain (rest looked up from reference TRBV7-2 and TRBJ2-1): GAGVSQSPSNKVTEKGKDVELRCDPISGHTALYWYRQSLGQGLEFLIYFQGNSAPDKSGLPSDRFSAERTGGSVSTLTIQRTQQEDSAVYLCASSAPGLDNEQFFGPGTRLTVL.